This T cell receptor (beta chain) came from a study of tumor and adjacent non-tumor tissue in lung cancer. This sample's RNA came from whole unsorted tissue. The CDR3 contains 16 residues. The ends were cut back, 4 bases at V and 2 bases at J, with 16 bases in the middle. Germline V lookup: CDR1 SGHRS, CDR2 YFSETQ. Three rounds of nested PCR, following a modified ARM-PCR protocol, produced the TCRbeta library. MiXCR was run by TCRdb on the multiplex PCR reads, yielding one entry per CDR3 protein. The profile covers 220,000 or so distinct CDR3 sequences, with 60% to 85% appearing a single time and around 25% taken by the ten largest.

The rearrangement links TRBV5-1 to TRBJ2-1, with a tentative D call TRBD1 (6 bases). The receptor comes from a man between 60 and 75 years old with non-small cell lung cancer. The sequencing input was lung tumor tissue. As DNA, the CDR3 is TGCGCCAGCAGCATCTACACAGGGCCCACCTACAATGAGCAGTTCTTC. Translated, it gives CASSIYTGPTYNEQFF.